These T cell receptor beta chains were read from a single sample in a study of blood T cell repertoires in COVID-19. TCRdb's table, derived via immunoSEQ multiplex PCR, lists solely in-frame clones and lacks some. The sample lists a few hundred thousand clones; under 85% were seen once. Sequenced material: PBMCs or T cells enriched from blood (not recorded which). Source of these receptors: a woman in her 50s who had recovered from COVID-19. CDR3s include the opening cysteine and the closing phenylalanine or tryptophan. Each record gives: J gene, V gene, CDR3 length, clone size, D gene, CDR3 protein, CDR3 DNA. D genes are given only for firm matches. Only part of the rows carry a size: once, few, many, or a class if the clone is expanded.

j_call: TRBJ1-4; v_call: TRBV11-3; cdr3_length: 15; clone_size: NA; d_call: NA; cdr3_aa: CASSIRPRADEKLFF; cdr3_nt: TGTGCCAGCAGCATAAGGCCCAGGGCGGATGAAAAACTGTTTTTT
j_call: TRBJ1-2; v_call: TRBV9; cdr3_length: 14; clone_size: NA; d_call: NA; cdr3_aa: CASNRQGTNYGYTF; cdr3_nt: TGTGCCAGCAACCGTCAAGGGACAAACTATGGCTACACCTTC
j_call: TRBJ1-4; v_call: TRBV10-1; cdr3_length: 15; clone_size: NA; d_call: NA; cdr3_aa: CASSELGAPDEKLFF; cdr3_nt: TGCGCCAGCAGTGAGTTGGGGGCGCCGGATGAAAAACTGTTTTTT
j_call: TRBJ1-5; v_call: TRBV6-5; cdr3_length: 13; clone_size: once; d_call: NA; cdr3_aa: CASSQVSNQPQHF; cdr3_nt: TGTGCCAGCAGTCAGGTTAGCAATCAGCCCCAGCATTTT
j_call: TRBJ1-2; v_call: TRBV19; cdr3_length: 17; clone_size: NA; d_call: NA; cdr3_aa: CASSIDSSGGPRNGYTF; cdr3_nt: TGTGCCAGTAGTATAGATTCGTCGGGGGGCCCTCGGAATGGCTACACCTTC
j_call: TRBJ2-3; v_call: TRBV9; cdr3_length: 14; clone_size: NA; d_call: NA; cdr3_aa: CASSEGQGKDTQYF; cdr3_nt: TGTGCCAGCAGCGAGGGTCAGGGTAAAGATACGCAGTATTTT
j_call: TRBJ2-2; v_call: TRBV6-2/TRBV6-3; cdr3_length: 15; clone_size: few; d_call: TRBD1; cdr3_aa: CASSLGQMNTGELFF; cdr3_nt: TGTGCCAGCAGCCTGGGACAGATGAACACCGGGGAGCTGTTTTTT
j_call: TRBJ1-1; v_call: TRBV9; cdr3_length: 16; clone_size: NA; d_call: NA; cdr3_aa: CASSVGAGMSNTEAFF; cdr3_nt: TGTGCCAGCAGCGTAGGTGCGGGGATGTCGAACACTGAAGCTTTCTTT
j_call: TRBJ1-4; v_call: TRBV19; cdr3_length: 14; clone_size: few; d_call: TRBD1; cdr3_aa: CATNPSGTGEKLFF; cdr3_nt: TGTGCCACTAACCCTTCGGGGACAGGTGAAAAACTGTTTTTT
j_call: TRBJ2-1; v_call: TRBV4-2; cdr3_length: 17; clone_size: NA; d_call: TRBD2; cdr3_aa: CASSQEGAGGVLVEQFF; cdr3_nt: TGTGCCAGCAGCCAAGAGGGCGCGGGAGGGGTTCTCGTTGAGCAGTTCTTC
j_call: TRBJ1-1; v_call: TRBV15; cdr3_length: 13; clone_size: once; d_call: NA; cdr3_aa: CATSRDLYTEAFF; cdr3_nt: TGTGCCACCAGCAGAGATCTGTACACTGAAGCTTTCTTT
j_call: TRBJ1-4; v_call: TRBV2; cdr3_length: 14; clone_size: NA; d_call: TRBD1; cdr3_aa: CASKRDRNNEKLFF; cdr3_nt: TGTGCCAGCAAACGGGACAGAAATAATGAAAAACTGTTTTTT
j_call: TRBJ2-7; v_call: TRBV11-3; cdr3_length: 13; clone_size: NA; d_call: NA; cdr3_aa: CASSSRGDYEQYF; cdr3_nt: TGTGCCAGCAGCTCCAGGGGAGACTACGAGCAGTACTTC
j_call: TRBJ2-2; v_call: TRBV5-1; cdr3_length: 13; clone_size: NA; d_call: NA; cdr3_aa: CASSFEGTGELFF; cdr3_nt: TGCGCCAGCAGCTTTGAGGGCACCGGGGAGCTGTTTTTT
j_call: TRBJ1-2; v_call: TRBV11-2; cdr3_length: 16; clone_size: NA; d_call: NA; cdr3_aa: CASTTTGNKFNYGYTF; cdr3_nt: TGTGCCAGCACCACTACAGGGAACAAATTCAACTATGGCTACACCTTC
j_call: TRBJ1-1; v_call: TRBV6-2/TRBV6-3; cdr3_length: 13; clone_size: NA; d_call: NA; cdr3_aa: CASSRPGATEAFF; cdr3_nt: TGTGCCAGCAGCCGACCAGGGGCCACTGAAGCTTTCTTT
j_call: TRBJ2-2; v_call: TRBV19; cdr3_length: 15; clone_size: NA; d_call: NA; cdr3_aa: CASMGAGFNTGELFF; cdr3_nt: TGTGCCAGTATGGGGGCCGGCTTCAATACCGGGGAGCTGTTTTTT
j_call: TRBJ2-1; v_call: TRBV5-1; cdr3_length: 17; clone_size: NA; d_call: NA; cdr3_aa: CASSLGVDGTNYNEQFF; cdr3_nt: TGCGCCAGCAGCTTGGGTGTTGACGGGACAAACTACAATGAGCAGTTCTTC
j_call: TRBJ1-6; v_call: TRBV19; cdr3_length: 16; clone_size: NA; d_call: TRBD1; cdr3_aa: CASSAPDRGYNSPLHF; cdr3_nt: TGTGCCAGTAGCGCCCCGGACAGGGGGTATAATTCACCCCTCCACTTT
j_call: TRBJ1-2; v_call: TRBV7-9; cdr3_length: 15; clone_size: NA; d_call: NA; cdr3_aa: CASSWGGQGVSGYTF; cdr3_nt: TGTGCCAGCAGCTGGGGGGGCCAGGGTGTTAGTGGCTACACCTTC
j_call: TRBJ2-3; v_call: TRBV14; cdr3_length: 16; clone_size: few; d_call: NA; cdr3_aa: CASSQAGVSSTDTQYF; cdr3_nt: TGTGCCAGCAGCCAAGCCGGGGTCTCTAGCACAGATACGCAGTATTTT
j_call: TRBJ2-5; v_call: TRBV7-9; cdr3_length: 18; clone_size: NA; d_call: NA; cdr3_aa: CASSLVVRERLEQETQYF; cdr3_nt: TGTGCCAGCAGCTTAGTGGTACGGGAGAGGCTTGAGCAAGAGACCCAGTACTTC
j_call: TRBJ1-1; v_call: TRBV11-3; cdr3_length: 16; clone_size: NA; d_call: NA; cdr3_aa: CASSLDQWRGNTEAFF; cdr3_nt: TGTGCCAGCAGCTTAGATCAGTGGAGGGGAAACACTGAAGCTTTCTTT
j_call: TRBJ1-1; v_call: TRBV4-1; cdr3_length: 15; clone_size: NA; d_call: TRBD1; cdr3_aa: CASSQSGQGRTEAFF; cdr3_nt: TGCGCCAGCAGCCAATCGGGACAGGGCCGCACTGAAGCTTTCTTT
j_call: TRBJ1-2; v_call: TRBV29-1; cdr3_length: 13; clone_size: NA; d_call: NA; cdr3_aa: CSVALFEGYGYTF; cdr3_nt: TGCAGCGTTGCGCTCTTCGAGGGCTACGGCTACACCTTC
j_call: TRBJ2-5; v_call: TRBV12-5; cdr3_length: 14; clone_size: once; d_call: TRBD2; cdr3_aa: CASGCAGARETQYF; cdr3_nt: TGTGCTAGTGGTTGTGCGGGAGCCAGGGAGACCCAGTACTTC
j_call: TRBJ1-1; v_call: TRBV7-9; cdr3_length: 14; clone_size: NA; d_call: NA; cdr3_aa: CASSLVPLRSEAFF; cdr3_nt: TGTGCCAGCAGCTTAGTTCCATTACGGTCTGAAGCTTTCTTT
j_call: TRBJ1-2; v_call: TRBV6-2/TRBV6-3; cdr3_length: 13; clone_size: NA; d_call: NA; cdr3_aa: CASSYEDWDGYTF; cdr3_nt: TGTGCCAGCAGTTACGAGGACTGGGATGGCTACACCTTC
j_call: TRBJ1-1; v_call: TRBV3-1/TRBV3-2; cdr3_length: 14; clone_size: NA; d_call: TRBD1; cdr3_aa: CASSLGTGVAEAFF; cdr3_nt: TGTGCCAGCAGCCTTGGGACAGGGGTGGCTGAAGCTTTCTTT
j_call: TRBJ1-1; v_call: TRBV18; cdr3_length: 13; clone_size: NA; d_call: NA; cdr3_aa: CASSPSGVTEAFF; cdr3_nt: TGTGCCAGCTCACCTTCGGGGGTCACTGAAGCTTTCTTT
j_call: TRBJ1-5; v_call: TRBV30; cdr3_length: 13; clone_size: NA; d_call: NA; cdr3_aa: CAWSGANDQPQHF; cdr3_nt: TGTGCCTGGAGTGGGGCGAACGACCAGCCCCAGCATTTT
j_call: TRBJ1-2; v_call: TRBV18; cdr3_length: 21; clone_size: NA; d_call: TRBD1; cdr3_aa: CASSPLPNPAGDRASSIGYTF; cdr3_nt: TGTGCCAGCTCACCACTTCCCAACCCTGCCGGGGACAGGGCCTCCTCTATAGGCTACACCTTC
j_call: TRBJ1-2; v_call: TRBV4-3; cdr3_length: 13; clone_size: NA; d_call: NA; cdr3_aa: CASSQDPLYGYTF; cdr3_nt: TGCGCCAGCAGCCAAGATCCCTTATATGGCTACACCTTC
j_call: TRBJ1-4; v_call: TRBV12-5; cdr3_length: 17; clone_size: NA; d_call: NA; cdr3_aa: CASGKTNGQPTNEKLFF; cdr3_nt: TGTGCTAGTGGTAAAACAAACGGACAGCCAACTAATGAAAAACTGTTTTTT
j_call: TRBJ2-5; v_call: TRBV19; cdr3_length: 14; clone_size: NA; d_call: NA; cdr3_aa: CASRGGGSGETQYF; cdr3_nt: TGTGCCAGTAGGGGGGGTGGGAGCGGTGAGACCCAGTACTTC
j_call: TRBJ2-5; v_call: TRBV4-1; cdr3_length: 15; clone_size: NA; d_call: TRBD2; cdr3_aa: CASSRRTSGQETQYF; cdr3_nt: TGCGCCAGCAGCCGTAGGACTAGCGGCCAAGAGACCCAGTACTTC
j_call: TRBJ1-1; v_call: TRBV6-5; cdr3_length: 12; clone_size: NA; d_call: NA; cdr3_aa: CASSKQGDEAFF; cdr3_nt: TGTGCCAGCAGTAAACAAGGGGATGAAGCTTTCTTT
j_call: TRBJ2-1; v_call: TRBV5-4; cdr3_length: 15; clone_size: NA; d_call: NA; cdr3_aa: CASSLELDSYNEQFF; cdr3_nt: TGTGCCAGCAGCTTGGAACTCGACTCCTACAATGAGCAGTTCTTC
j_call: TRBJ1-1; v_call: TRBV2; cdr3_length: 16; clone_size: NA; d_call: TRBD1; cdr3_aa: CASSAWTGPKNTEAFF; cdr3_nt: TGTGCCAGCAGTGCTTGGACAGGGCCGAAGAACACTGAAGCTTTCTTT
j_call: TRBJ2-1; v_call: TRBV5-1; cdr3_length: 15; clone_size: NA; d_call: TRBD1; cdr3_aa: CASSWTGSSYNEQFF; cdr3_nt: TGCGCCAGCAGCTGGACAGGCAGCTCCTACAATGAGCAGTTCTTC
j_call: TRBJ2-7; v_call: TRBV3-1/TRBV3-2; cdr3_length: 20; clone_size: NA; d_call: NA; cdr3_aa: CASSQDLSANHLSRVVEQYF; cdr3_nt: TGTGCCAGCAGCCAAGATCTGAGCGCCAATCACCTTAGTCGGGTCGTCGAGCAGTACTTC
j_call: TRBJ1-1; v_call: TRBV7-2; cdr3_length: 16; clone_size: NA; d_call: NA; cdr3_aa: CASRWGEGLENTEAFF; cdr3_nt: TGTGCCAGCAGATGGGGGGAGGGGCTTGAGAACACTGAAGCTTTCTTT
j_call: TRBJ2-1; v_call: TRBV28; cdr3_length: 13; clone_size: NA; d_call: TRBD1; cdr3_aa: CVISGTGRNEQFF; cdr3_nt: TGTGTCATCTCCGGGACAGGCAGGAATGAGCAGTTCTTC
j_call: TRBJ1-1; v_call: TRBV11-3; cdr3_length: 15; clone_size: NA; d_call: TRBD1; cdr3_aa: CASSLAGTGTTEAFF; cdr3_nt: TGTGCCAGCAGCTTAGCTGGGACAGGGACTACTGAAGCTTTCTTT
j_call: TRBJ1-6; v_call: TRBV7-9; cdr3_length: 13; clone_size: NA; d_call: NA; cdr3_aa: CASSGNRDSPLHF; cdr3_nt: TGTGCCAGCAGCGGGAACAGGGATTCACCCCTCCACTTT
j_call: TRBJ2-1; v_call: TRBV7-3; cdr3_length: 16; clone_size: NA; d_call: TRBD2; cdr3_aa: CASSPGTSGGAYEQFF; cdr3_nt: TGTGCCAGCAGCCCCGGGACTAGCGGGGGGGCGTATGAGCAGTTCTTC
j_call: TRBJ1-4; v_call: TRBV5-6; cdr3_length: 17; clone_size: NA; d_call: NA; cdr3_aa: CASSFFEGQPTNEKLFF; cdr3_nt: TGTGCCAGCAGCTTTTTCGAAGGACAGCCTACTAATGAAAAACTGTTTTTT
j_call: TRBJ1-2; v_call: TRBV7-9; cdr3_length: 18; clone_size: NA; d_call: TRBD1; cdr3_aa: CASEILAGQESSNYGYTF; cdr3_nt: TGTGCCAGCGAAATCCTCGCCGGACAGGAGTCTTCTAACTATGGCTACACCTTC
j_call: TRBJ1-3; v_call: TRBV18; cdr3_length: 16; clone_size: few; d_call: NA; cdr3_aa: CASSPGRTPTGNTIYF; cdr3_nt: TGTGCCAGCTCACCCGGACGGACTCCGACTGGAAACACCATATATTTT
j_call: TRBJ1-2; v_call: TRBV3-1/TRBV3-2; cdr3_length: 14; clone_size: NA; d_call: TRBD1; cdr3_aa: CASRPPGQGYGYTF; cdr3_nt: TGTGCCAGCAGGCCGCCGGGACAGGGTTATGGCTACACCTTC
j_call: TRBJ1-5; v_call: TRBV19; cdr3_length: 15; clone_size: once; d_call: NA; cdr3_aa: CASSPRGGIGQPQHF; cdr3_nt: TGTGCCAGTAGCCCCCGGGGGGGGATCGGTCAGCCCCAGCATTTT
j_call: TRBJ2-2; v_call: TRBV7-2; cdr3_length: 16; clone_size: NA; d_call: TRBD2; cdr3_aa: CASSSSGRVGTGELFF; cdr3_nt: TGTGCCAGCAGCTCTAGCGGGAGGGTCGGTACCGGGGAGCTGTTTTTT